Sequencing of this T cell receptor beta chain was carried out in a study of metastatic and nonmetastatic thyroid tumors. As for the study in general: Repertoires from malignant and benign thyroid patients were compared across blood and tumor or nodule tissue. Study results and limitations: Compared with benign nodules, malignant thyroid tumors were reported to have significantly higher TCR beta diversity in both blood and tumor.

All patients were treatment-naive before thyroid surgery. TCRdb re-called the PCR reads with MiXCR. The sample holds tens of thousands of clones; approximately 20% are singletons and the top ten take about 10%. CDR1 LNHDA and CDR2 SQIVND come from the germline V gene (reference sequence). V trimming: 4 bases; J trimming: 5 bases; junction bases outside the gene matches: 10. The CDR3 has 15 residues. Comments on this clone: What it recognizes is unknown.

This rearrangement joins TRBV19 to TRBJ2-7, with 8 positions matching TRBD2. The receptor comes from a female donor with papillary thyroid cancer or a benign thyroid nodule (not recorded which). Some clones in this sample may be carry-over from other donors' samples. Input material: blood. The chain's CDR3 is CASSTRDGGEDEQYF. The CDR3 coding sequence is TGTGCCAGTAGTACCCGGGACGGGGGGGAAGACGAGCAGTACTTC.